These T cell receptor beta chains were read from a single sample in a study of response to subunit inactivated influenza vaccine. In TCRdb, the RT-PCR reads were re-called with MiXCR into one record per CDR3 protein. In the table there are more than 550,000 distinct CDR3 sequences, around 10% of which are singletons. This same sample was also part of a study on T cells expressing NK-cell markers.

The material was PBMCs from blood, obtained on the day of vaccination. The receptors stem from a man aged 50-59 years who received an inactivated influenza vaccine. Each CDR3 is given with its conserved first and last residue. Each record gives: V gene, J gene, D gene, clone size, CDR3 protein, CDR3 DNA. The D gene is left open where the match is weak. Clone size appears in some rows only: once, few, many, or a class for an expanded clone.

V: TRBV20-1; J: TRBJ2-7; D: .; size: few; CDR3: CSARQMVEQYF; DNA: TGCAGTGCTCGCCAAATGGTCGAGCAGTACTTC
V: TRBV10-3; J: TRBJ2-3; D: TRBD2; size: .; CDR3: CAIQRTSGGRGVRTDTQYF; DNA: TGTGCCATACAGCGGACTAGCGGGGGCCGGGGGGTACGCACAGATACGCAGTATTTT
V: TRBV9; J: TRBJ2-7; D: TRBD1; size: .; CDR3: CACSVGQGVSYEQYF; DNA: TGTGCCTGCAGCGTCGGACAGGGAGTCTCCTACGAGCAGTACTTC
V: TRBV29-1; J: TRBJ2-7; D: .; size: few; CDR3: CSAADGGYEQYF; DNA: TGCAGCGCCGCAGATGGAGGCTACGAGCAGTACTTC
V: TRBV5-1; J: TRBJ1-6; D: .; size: .; CDR3: CASSSGEGNSPLHF; DNA: TGCGCCAGCAGCTCCGGGGAGGGAAATTCACCCCTCCACTTT
V: TRBV5-1; J: TRBJ2-1; D: .; size: many; CDR3: CASSLLATSDYNEQFF; DNA: TGCGCCAGCAGCTTATTGGCGACATCGGATTACAATGAGCAGTTCTTC
V: TRBV4-2; J: TRBJ2-7; D: TRBD2; size: .; CDR3: CASSQGVAGGPSEQYF; DNA: TGTGCCAGCAGCCAAGGAGTGGCGGGAGGGCCCAGCGAGCAGTACTTC
V: TRBV7-9; J: TRBJ2-6; D: .; size: few; CDR3: CASSLADSISGANVLTF; DNA: TGTGCCAGCAGCTTAGCGGACAGCATCTCTGGGGCCAACGTCCTGACTTTC
V: TRBV24-1; J: TRBJ2-5; D: .; size: .; CDR3: CATSDYGQETQYF; DNA: TGTGCCACCAGTGATTATGGGCAAGAGACCCAGTACTTC
V: TRBV4-3; J: TRBJ2-4; D: TRBD2; size: .; CDR3: CASSLLAGSGSTKNIQYF; DNA: TGCGCCAGCAGCCTCCTGGCGGGTAGCGGGAGTACCAAAAACATTCAGTACTTC
V: TRBV6-5; J: TRBJ2-1; D: TRBD2; size: .; CDR3: CASSFGTSGPEYSYNEQFF; DNA: TGTGCCAGCAGTTTCGGGACTAGCGGGCCCGAGTACTCCTACAATGAGCAGTTCTTC
V: TRBV25-1; J: TRBJ2-1; D: TRBD2; size: .; CDR3: CASQGGGAGWNEQFF; DNA: TGTGCCAGCCAGGGCGGGGGAGCAGGGTGGAATGAGCAGTTCTTC
V: TRBV19; J: TRBJ2-7; D: TRBD2; size: few; CDR3: CASSTFGTSDGEQYF; DNA: TGTGCCAGTAGTACCTTTGGGACTAGCGACGGCGAGCAGTACTTC
V: TRBV6-1; J: TRBJ1-6; D: .; size: .; CDR3: CASSEASPLHF; DNA: TGTGCCAGCAGTGAAGCCTCACCCCTCCACTTT
V: TRBV5-1; J: TRBJ2-3; D: .; size: few; CDR3: CASRPGTTDTQYF; DNA: TGCGCCAGCCGGCCGGGAACAACAGATACGCAGTATTTT
V: TRBV30; J: TRBJ2-1; D: .; size: .; CDR3: CAWSAGPYNEQFF; DNA: TGTGCCTGGAGTGCTGGACCGTACAATGAGCAGTTCTTC
V: TRBV7-2; J: TRBJ2-2; D: .; size: .; CDR3: CASSYLVRGTGELFF; DNA: TGTGCCAGCAGCTACCTGGTGCGGGGCACCGGGGAGCTGTTTTTT
V: TRBV29-1; J: TRBJ2-2; D: .; size: .; CDR3: CSVEEAYKTGELFF; DNA: TGCAGCGTTGAAGAAGCCTATAAAACCGGGGAGCTGTTTTTT
V: TRBV12-3/TRBV12-4; J: TRBJ2-7; D: .; size: few; CDR3: CASSNTGIGGSYEQYF; DNA: TGTGCCAGCAGTAATACAGGGATCGGAGGCTCCTACGAGCAGTACTTC
V: TRBV30; J: TRBJ2-1; D: .; size: few; CDR3: CAWSVRFYNEQFF; DNA: TGTGCCTGGAGTGTACGCTTCTACAATGAGCAGTTCTTC
V: TRBV20-1; J: TRBJ2-1; D: TRBD2; size: many; CDR3: CSAREVAGDSYNEQFF; DNA: TGCAGTGCTAGAGAAGTAGCGGGAGACTCCTACAATGAGCAGTTCTTC
V: TRBV18; J: TRBJ1-4; D: .; size: .; CDR3: CASSHISTNEKLFF; DNA: TGTGCCAGCTCACACATCTCAACTAATGAAAAACTGTTTTTT
V: TRBV20-1; J: TRBJ2-7; D: .; size: .; CDR3: CSARSLRSDTYEQYF; DNA: TGCAGTGCTAGAAGTCTCCGCAGCGACACCTACGAGCAGTACTTC
V: TRBV4-1; J: TRBJ1-6; D: .; size: few; CDR3: CASSQDQRARSGVNSPLHF; DNA: TGCGCCAGCAGCCAAGATCAGCGAGCACGGTCTGGCGTTAATTCACCCCTCCACTTT
V: TRBV4-2; J: TRBJ1-6; D: .; size: few; CDR3: CASSPIRQGISYNSPLHF; DNA: TGTGCCAGCAGCCCCATCCGGCAGGGTATCTCCTATAATTCACCCCTCCACTTT
V: TRBV4-1; J: TRBJ2-7; D: .; size: few; CDR3: CASSQVSSLDLSYEQYF; DNA: TGCGCCAGCAGCCAAGTTTCGTCCCTGGACCTCTCCTACGAGCAGTACTTC
V: TRBV29-1; J: TRBJ2-5; D: .; size: few; CDR3: CSVEGPGTQETQYF; DNA: TGCAGCGTTGAAGGTCCAGGTACCCAAGAGACCCAGTACTTC
V: TRBV11-2; J: TRBJ1-1; D: .; size: few; CDR3: CASSLAPDSAEAFF; DNA: TGTGCCAGCAGCTTAGCCCCAGACAGTGCTGAAGCTTTCTTT
V: TRBV6-6; J: TRBJ1-1; D: .; size: .; CDR3: CASSTGGIPEAFF; DNA: TGTGCCAGCAGCACGGGAGGGATCCCTGAAGCTTTCTTT
V: TRBV7-2; J: TRBJ2-3; D: TRBD2; size: many; CDR3: CASKLAGGSDTQYF; DNA: TGTGCCAGCAAACTAGCGGGAGGTAGTGATACGCAGTATTTT
V: TRBV7-9; J: TRBJ2-2; D: .; size: few; CDR3: CASPKGGNTGELFF; DNA: TGTGCCAGCCCGAAGGGGGGGAACACCGGGGAGCTGTTTTTT
V: TRBV12-3/TRBV12-4; J: TRBJ2-2; D: TRBD2; size: many; CDR3: CATGGTSGSTGELFF; DNA: TGTGCCACCGGGGGGACTAGCGGTTCCACCGGGGAGCTGTTTTTT
V: TRBV27; J: TRBJ2-3; D: TRBD2; size: .; CDR3: CASSFGLAGPRETDTQYF; DNA: TGTGCCAGCAGTTTCGGTCTAGCGGGACCCCGTGAGACAGATACGCAGTATTTT
V: TRBV5-1; J: TRBJ1-2; D: .; size: .; CDR3: CASSQRTGFDYGYTF; DNA: TGCGCCAGCAGTCAACGTACAGGGTTTGACTATGGCTACACCTTC
V: TRBV6-2/TRBV6-3; J: TRBJ1-1; D: .; size: many; CDR3: CASTQGGGTEAFF; DNA: TGTGCCAGCACCCAAGGTGGGGGGACTGAAGCTTTCTTT
V: TRBV5-1; J: TRBJ2-1; D: .; size: few; CDR3: CASSFLTPLQVNEQFF; DNA: TGCGCCAGCAGCTTCCTTACCCCCCTTCAGGTCAATGAGCAGTTCTTC
V: TRBV12-3/TRBV12-4; J: TRBJ2-7; D: TRBD2; size: .; CDR3: CASSRPGGNYEQYF; DNA: TGTGCCAGCAGTAGACCGGGAGGGAACTACGAGCAGTACTTC
V: TRBV6-2/TRBV6-3; J: TRBJ2-1; D: .; size: .; CDR3: CASSYDLNEQFF; DNA: TGTGCCAGCAGTTACGACCTCAATGAGCAGTTCTTC
V: TRBV7-9; J: TRBJ1-3; D: TRBD1; size: .; CDR3: CASSPTGGFGNTIYF; DNA: TGTGCCAGCAGCCCGACAGGGGGCTTTGGAAACACCATATATTTT
V: TRBV4-3; J: TRBJ2-7; D: TRBD2; size: many; CDR3: CASSELAGGYEQYF; DNA: TGCGCCAGCAGCGAACTAGCGGGAGGATACGAGCAGTACTTC
V: TRBV27; J: TRBJ2-1; D: .; size: few; CDR3: CASSLGTTSNNEQFF; DNA: TGTGCCAGCAGTTTAGGGACCACTAGTAACAATGAGCAGTTCTTC
V: TRBV5-1; J: TRBJ1-4; D: .; size: few; CDR3: CASSLNWGEKLFF; DNA: TGCGCCAGCAGCTTGAATTGGGGCGAAAAACTGTTTTTT
V: TRBV10-3; J: TRBJ2-7; D: .; size: few; CDR3: CAISGEGRSMEQYF; DNA: TGTGCCATCAGTGGAGAGGGGCGTTCGATGGAGCAGTACTTC
V: TRBV5-1; J: TRBJ1-1; D: .; size: .; CDR3: CASSFGGENTEAFF; DNA: TGCGCCAGCAGCTTCGGTGGGGAGAACACTGAAGCTTTCTTT
V: TRBV12-3/TRBV12-4; J: TRBJ1-1; D: .; size: .; CDR3: CASRTGSTIMNTEAFF; DNA: TGTGCCAGCAGAACCGGTTCCACCATCATGAACACTGAAGCTTTCTTT
V: TRBV5-5; J: TRBJ1-1; D: .; size: .; CDR3: CASSDRGISEAFF; DNA: TGTGCCAGCAGCGATCGGGGGATTAGTGAAGCTTTCTTT
V: TRBV27; J: TRBJ2-3; D: .; size: few; CDR3: CASSFQFPSTDTQYF; DNA: TGTGCCAGCAGTTTTCAGTTTCCTAGCACAGATACGCAGTATTTT
V: TRBV29-1; J: TRBJ2-5; D: TRBD1; size: .; CDR3: CSVSPTGETQYF; DNA: TGCAGCGTCTCCCCGACAGGGGAGACCCAGTACTTC
V: TRBV5-1; J: TRBJ1-1; D: .; size: few; CDR3: CASFRGAFGANTEAFF; DNA: TGCGCCAGCTTTAGGGGTGCATTCGGAGCGAACACTGAAGCTTTCTTT